This passage covers 5 T cell receptor beta chains from one sample sequenced in a study of cytomegalovirus exposure and HLA in healthy donors. PCR primers comprised 60 Vbeta and 13 Jbeta primers. The protocol was immunoSEQ multiplex PCR, while the TCRdb copy is restricted to in-frame clones and leaves out a portion. The repertoire includes 170,000 or so clones, around three quarters of them detected once, and more than 5.5% sits in the top ten. The sample consisted of PBMCs. These receptors came from a man aged 40-55 years in good health and CMV-seronegative.

A single count supports this clone. CDR3 DNA: TGTGCCAGCAGTGAACATGGGGCGACGAGGATCAATCAGCCCCAGCATTTT. Its translation: CASSEHGATRINQPQHF. V is TRBV6-1 and J is TRBJ1-5; possibly TRBD1 for D (5 bases). This CDR3 is 17 amino acids long. The germline V and J ends were trimmed by 2 bases and 3 bases, with 17 bases remaining between them. Germline CDR1 is MNHNS and CDR2 is SASEGT.

The chain employs TRBV4-1 and TRBJ2-5, with 15 bases identical to TRBD2. Germline assignment: CDR1 MGHRA and CDR2 YSYEKL. The CDR3 spans 20 residues. Trimming took 5 bases from V and 2 from J; bases not matched to a gene: 15. As DNA, the CDR3 is TGCGCCAGCAGCTTTCGGACTAGCGGGAGGGCTGAGGGGGGACAAGAGACCCAGTACTTC. This encodes CASSFRTSGRAEGGQETQYF.

The chain couples TRBV6-6 to TRBJ2-3, with D perhaps TRBD2 (5 bases). Germline CDR1 MNHNY, CDR2 SVGAGI (reference sequence). V was pared by 2 bases and J by 0 bases, with 6 bases between. The CDR3 spans 14 residues. The CDR3 region has the DNA TGTGCCAGCAGTTACAGGGAGAGCACAGATACGCAGTATTTT. This sequence encodes CASSYRESTDTQYF.

V is TRBV9 and J is TRBJ2-7, with a tentative D call TRBD2 (5 bases). V was clipped by 0 bases and J by 5 bases, with 18 bases between them. The germline CDR1 and CDR2 sequences are SGDLS and YYNGEE. There are 16 residues in the CDR3. The CDR3 DNA reads TGTGCCAGCAGCGTAGTTGCACGGACTTCAGTCAACGAGCAGTACTTC. It is translated as CASSVVARTSVNEQYF.

The chain is built from TRBV6-6 and TRBJ1-1, with D hard to call. Trimming left V 7 bases short and J 1 base short, with 4 bases between. The CDR3 length is 11 residues. Per the germline V gene, CDR1 is MNHNY and CDR2 is SVGAGI (reference sequence). This chain's CDR3 is CASNRNTEAFF. CDR3 nucleotide sequence: TGTGCCAGCAATCGGAACACTGAAGCTTTCTTT.